Presented here are 9 T cell receptor beta chains from one specimen sequenced in a study of blood T cells in healthy people across ages. PCR was performed a second time for about 7 to 11 cycles using a sample-barcoded 5' primer and a J-beta primer mix. Each CDR3 protein gets one entry after TCRdb re-called the 5' RACE reads with MiXCR. The sample consists of 590,000 or so distinct CDR3 sequences, roughly 31% of them appearing once. Sequences were obtained from blood. These receptors came from a woman over 75 in good health.

CDR3 DNA sequence: TGTGCCTTGACAGGGGGGAGTGTTCTGGATGGCTACACCTTC. This codes for CALTGGSVLDGYTF. The chain has TRBV30 and TRBJ1-2; 9 bases map to TRBD1. CDR1 GTSNPN and CDR2 SVGIG come from the germline V gene (reference sequence). V shed 7 bases, J shed 6 bases, and the junction held 12 bases outside the gene matches. The CDR3 totals 14 residues.

The rearrangement uses TRBV30 and TRBJ1-5; no clear D. The CDR3 covers 14 residues. V lost 3 bases and J 8 bases, leaving 17 bases between the germline ends. Germline V lookup: CDR1 GTSNPN, CDR2 SVGIG (reference sequence). The CDR3: CAWREHLPGEPQHF. In nucleotides, the CDR3 is TGTGCCTGGAGGGAACACCTGCCGGGAGAGCCCCAGCATTTT.

This clonotype was observed many times. This sequence joins TRBV18 and TRBJ2-1; D remains unclear. This CDR3 is 13 amino acids long. The V end lost 1 base, the J end lost 9 bases, and 10 bases lay between the germline ends. CDR1 and CDR2 (germline): KGHSH, LQKENI. CDR3 bases: TGTGCCAGCTCACCACGGGAATTGGGTGAGCAGTTCTTC. Translation: CASSPRELGEQFF.

With respect to this clonotype: It may be a read error: a sequence one base away is much more abundant. The chain couples TRBV11-2 to TRBJ1-2; 7 bases map to TRBD1. The CDR3 is made up of 17 amino acids. CDR1 and CDR2 (germline): SGHAT, FQNNGV. CDR3 protein: CASSLDPTGFEGYDYTF. Written as DNA, the CDR3 is TGTGCCAGCAGCTTAGACCCGACAGGGTTTGAGGGCTATGACTACACCTTC.

In its sample, this clonotype was seen many times. The chain links TRBV7-9 to TRBJ1-6; no definite D call. CDR3 length equals 14 residues. The germline V gene has CDR1 SEHNR and CDR2 FQNEAQ (reference sequence). The ends were cut back, 3 bases at V and 8 bases at J, with 11 bases in the middle. The DNA of the CDR3 is TGTGCCAGCAGCTTCGACCAGAGCCATTCACCCCTCCACTTT. It codes for CASSFDQSHSPLHF.

The J gene is TRBJ2-3, the V gene TRBV6-5, with 7 bases aligning to TRBD1. V was clipped by 8 bases and J by 2 bases; unmatched bases: 10. This CDR3 comprises 15 residues. CDR1 is MNHEY, CDR2 SVGAGI, per germline. In DNA form, the CDR3 reads TGTGCCAGCGGGGAGAGACAGGGCCTCACAGATACGCAGTATTTT. It is translated as CASGERQGLTDTQYF.

In regard to this clonotype: This sequence may be a read error, since a much larger clone differs from it by one base. The chain couples TRBV5-1 to TRBJ1-1; D is possibly TRBD1 (6 bases). The CDR3 has 15 amino acids. Germline CDR1 SGHRS, CDR2 YFSETQ. The CDR3 loop reads CASNLGGSMNTEAFF. The CDR3 DNA is TGCGCCAGCAACTTGGGGGGCAGTATGAACACTGAAGCTTTCTTT.

This sequence joins TRBV19 and TRBJ1-1; 7 nucleotides match TRBD1. The V segment lost 5 bases and the J segment 0 bases; nucleotides outside the gene matches: 9. CDR1 and CDR2 (germline): LNHDA, SQIVND (reference sequence). The CDR3 has 16 amino acids. The DNA of the CDR3 is TGTGCCAGTAGTTCCCGGACAGGAATGATGAACACTGAAGCTTTCTTT. Protein sequence: CASSSRTGMMNTEAFF.

The J gene is TRBJ1-1, the V gene TRBV20-1; the D is unclear. V was clipped by 1 base and J by 11 bases, with 14 bases between them. CDR1 DFQATT and CDR2 SNEGSKA come from the germline V gene (reference sequence). CDR3 length: 12 residues. CDR3 sequence reads: CSARVVGERAFF. CDR3 in DNA: TGCAGTGCTAGAGTTGTTGGGGAGCGGGCTTTCTTT.